A selection of T cell receptor beta chains follows, all from one sample in a study of PD-1 blockade in classical Hodgkin lymphoma. Sequencing was performed with immunoSEQ multiplex PCR; in TCRdb, only in-frame clones are kept and a portion is missing. The top ten hold 16% of the sample, which has around 99,000 clones, roughly 76% seen once. The specimen was peripheral blood mononuclear cells (PBMCs), collected before the second cycle of nivolumab. The receptors originated from a human donor with classical Hodgkin lymphoma. The CDR3 runs from the conserved cysteine through the conserved F or W. D genes are given only for firm matches. Clone size is not always given. Where it is, it says once, few, many or a class for expanded clones.

size,D,V,J,CDR3,DNA
once,.,TRBV28,TRBJ1-3,CASSSQGYRSGNTIYF,TGTGCCAGCAGTTCCCAGGGGTATCGCTCTGGAAACACCATATATTTT
.,TRBD2,TRBV5-8,TRBJ2-1,CASSLRPGLAGLSDEQFF,TGTGCCAGCAGCTTGAGGCCGGGACTAGCGGGACTCTCGGATGAGCAGTTCTTC
.,.,TRBV5-1,TRBJ2-5,CASSLEWGSETQYF,TGCGCCAGCAGCTTGGAATGGGGAAGTGAGACCCAGTACTTC
.,.,TRBV7-8,TRBJ2-1,CASSSGPGSSYNEQFF,TGTGCCAGCAGCTCAGGACCGGGAAGCTCCTACAATGAGCAGTTCTTC
.,.,TRBV6-1,TRBJ1-5,CASSQQGSAVQPQHF,TGTGCCAGCAGTCAACAGGGTTCCGCCGTTCAGCCCCAGCATTTT
.,TRBD2,TRBV9,TRBJ2-2,CASNAGLAGTGELFF,TGTGCCAGCAACGCCGGACTAGCGGGCACCGGGGAGCTGTTTTTT
.,.,TRBV19,TRBJ2-1,CASSSPTGRVAGFLDEQFF,TGTGCCAGTAGTTCTCCGACAGGGAGGGTAGCAGGGTTCTTGGATGAGCAGTTCTTC
.,TRBD2,TRBV6-1,TRBJ2-7,CASRELAGRSYEQYF,TGTGCCAGCAGAGAACTAGCGGGAAGATCCTACGAGCAGTACTTC
once,TRBD1,TRBV7-9,TRBJ1-1,CASSLDAGQGNTEAFF,TGTGCCAGCAGCTTAGATGCAGGACAGGGGAACACTGAAGCTTTCTTT
.,TRBD1,TRBV29-1,TRBJ2-5,CSVGQRQETQYF,TGCAGCGTGGGACAGCGTCAAGAGACCCAGTACTTC
few,.,TRBV7-3,TRBJ1-1,CASSPGLNTEAFF,TGTGCCAGCAGTCCGGGTTTGAACACTGAAGCTTTCTTT
.,.,TRBV9,TRBJ2-7,CASSGNGRSDEQYF,TGTGCCAGCAGCGGCAACGGGAGATCGGACGAGCAGTACTTC
.,TRBD2,TRBV5-1,TRBJ2-5,CASSLGRLAGVETQYF,TGCGCCAGCAGCTTGGGGAGACTAGCGGGAGTTGAGACCCAGTACTTC
.,.,TRBV2,TRBJ2-7,CASSERRRQLEQYF,TGTGCCAGCAGTGAAAGGCGGCGGCAGCTGGAGCAGTACTTC
.,.,TRBV28,TRBJ2-5,CASSFGRETQYF,TGTGCCAGCAGTTTTGGCAGGGAGACCCAGTACTTC
.,.,TRBV5-4,TRBJ2-3,CASSLSATDPSTDTQYF,TGTGCCAGCAGCTTGTCTGCTACTGATCCTAGCACAGATACGCAGTATTTT
.,.,TRBV5-5,TRBJ2-1,CASSLGGAILQQFF,TGTGCCAGCAGCTTGGGCGGGGCCATTTTGCAGCAGTTCTTC
.,.,TRBV7-6,TRBJ1-4,CASSLGPNEKLFF,TGTGCCAGCAGCTTAGGGCCGAATGAAAAACTGTTTTTT
few,.,TRBV4-2,TRBJ1-1,CASSQDVRRRAAFF,TGTGCCAGCAGCCAAGATGTTCGACGCCGGGCGGCTTTCTTT
.,TRBD1,TRBV9,TRBJ1-2,CASSPGGRTGGGYTF,TGTGCCAGCAGCCCCGGGGGTCGGACAGGGGGTGGCTACACCTTC
.,.,TRBV29-1,TRBJ1-4,CSVEDAYGEKLFF,TGCAGCGTTGAAGATGCCTATGGGGAAAAACTGTTTTTT
once,TRBD2,TRBV28,TRBJ2-7,CASSLLGLARTSYEQYF,TGTGCCAGCAGTTTATTGGGACTAGCCCGGACCTCCTACGAGCAGTACTTC
.,.,TRBV9,TRBJ1-1,CASSVGSGFLGTEAFF,TGTGCCAGCAGCGTAGGGTCAGGGTTTTTGGGCACTGAAGCTTTCTTT
.,.,TRBV28,TRBJ2-7,CASSPHQGNYEQYF,TGTGCCAGCAGTCCTCATCAGGGGAACTACGAGCAGTACTTC
.,TRBD1,TRBV5-1,TRBJ1-2,CASSGLTGDYGYTF,TGCGCCAGCAGCGGCTTGACAGGGGACTATGGCTACACCTTC
.,TRBD1,TRBV9,TRBJ1-3,CASSASGQGAAGNTIYF,TGTGCCAGCAGCGCCAGTGGACAGGGGGCGGCTGGAAACACCATATATTTT
few,.,TRBV19,TRBJ2-1,CASSIGRDGGEQFF,TGTGCCAGTAGTATCGGCAGGGACGGGGGTGAGCAGTTCTTC
.,.,TRBV28,TRBJ2-1,CASSPPGRPYNEQFF,TGTGCCAGCAGTCCCCCCGGCCGCCCCTACAATGAGCAGTTCTTC
few,.,TRBV29-1,TRBJ2-5,CSAPGGTSETQYF,TGCAGCGCCCCAGGGGGGACCTCAGAGACCCAGTACTTC
.,TRBD1,TRBV5-1,TRBJ2-5,CASSSTGPQETQYF,TGCGCCAGCAGCTCGACAGGGCCGCAAGAGACCCAGTACTTC
.,.,TRBV6-5,TRBJ2-3,CASSPPSSRGAQYF,TGTGCCAGCAGTCCACCTTCCTCTAGAGGTGCGCAGTATTTT
.,TRBD1,TRBV30,TRBJ2-5,CAWSSLRTGLGQETQYF,TGTGCCTGGAGTTCTCTTCGGACAGGGCTGGGGCAAGAGACCCAGTACTTC
.,.,TRBV2,TRBJ1-2,CASSHPTDFSNYGYTF,TGTGCCAGCAGTCACCCCACGGACTTTTCTAACTATGGCTACACCTTC
.,TRBD2,TRBV28,TRBJ2-1,CASRPPPRLAAYNEQFF,TGTGCCAGCAGACCCCCACCCCGACTAGCGGCCTACAATGAGCAGTTCTTC
.,.,TRBV5-1,TRBJ2-1,CASSLAVGREVEQFF,TGCGCCAGCAGCTTGGCCGTTGGCAGGGAGGTTGAGCAGTTCTTC
.,TRBD1,TRBV11-2,TRBJ2-2,CASSLDPGGLGELFF,TGTGCCAGCAGCTTAGACCCAGGGGGTCTCGGGGAGCTGTTTTTT
.,.,TRBV7-2,TRBJ1-1,CASSLASGRNTEAFF,TGTGCCAGCAGCTTAGCCTCGGGCAGGAACACTGAAGCTTTCTTT
.,.,TRBV23-1,TRBJ1-1,CASSPSNQVTNTEAFF,TGCGCCAGCAGCCCATCAAACCAGGTCACGAACACTGAAGCTTTCTTT
.,.,TRBV18,TRBJ2-1,CASSPEQDNEQFF,TGTGCCAGCTCACCGGAGCAGGACAATGAGCAGTTCTTC
.,.,TRBV12-5,TRBJ2-7,CATAGAGYEQYF,TGTGCCACGGCGGGTGCTGGGTACGAGCAGTACTTC
.,.,TRBV2,TRBJ1-2,CASTREGRGYTF,TGTGCCAGCACCAGGGAAGGGCGCGGCTACACCTTC
.,.,TRBV6-1,TRBJ1-3,CASSDPGSGNTIYF,TGTGCCAGCAGTGACCCCGGCTCTGGAAACACCATATATTTT
.,.,TRBV2,TRBJ2-3,CASPLRGDPRTDTQYF,TGTGCCAGCCCCCTAAGAGGGGATCCCCGCACAGATACGCAGTATTTT
.,.,TRBV7-3,TRBJ2-3,CASSPGTSSDTQYF,TGTGCCAGCAGCCCGGGGACCTCTAGCGATACGCAGTATTTT
.,TRBD2,TRBV10-3,TRBJ2-1,CAISESSGTSGNPHEQFF,TGTGCCATCAGTGAGTCGTCTGGGACTAGCGGGAATCCCCATGAGCAGTTCTTC
.,TRBD2,TRBV14,TRBJ2-1,CASSQALAGGPPYNEQFF,TGTGCCAGCAGCCAAGCACTAGCGGGAGGGCCGCCTTACAATGAGCAGTTCTTC
few,.,TRBV7-8,TRBJ1-1,CASSLVTGRITEAFF,TGTGCCAGCAGCTTAGTTACAGGGAGAATCACTGAAGCTTTCTTT
few,.,TRBV30,TRBJ2-7,CAWIRGEGQREQYF,TGTGCCTGGATTAGGGGGGAGGGCCAACGCGAGCAGTACTTC
.,TRBD2,TRBV10-3,TRBJ2-1,CAIRDTAGVGDEQFF,TGTGCCATCAGGGACACAGCGGGAGTGGGGGATGAGCAGTTCTTC
.,TRBD1,TRBV6-1,TRBJ1-4,CATDSSGQPITLFF,TGTGCCACCGATTCGTCGGGACAGCCCATAACGCTGTTTTTT
.,TRBD1,TRBV10-2,TRBJ2-5,CASRDRTQETQYF,TGCGCCAGCCGGGACAGAACCCAAGAGACCCAGTACTTC
.,.,TRBV5-1,TRBJ2-1,CASSLFRNNEQFF,TGCGCCAGCAGCTTGTTCAGAAACAATGAGCAGTTCTTC
.,TRBD1,TRBV29-1,TRBJ1-1,CSVRDRTMNTEAFF,TGCAGCGTTCGGGACAGGACCATGAACACTGAAGCTTTCTTT
.,.,TRBV10-3,TRBJ2-7,CAISAADEQYF,TGTGCCATCAGTGCCGCGGACGAGCAGTACTTC
.,.,TRBV19,TRBJ2-2,CASTRGSGGTGELFF,TGTGCCAGTACCAGAGGATCGGGCGGGACCGGGGAGCTGTTTTTT
.,.,TRBV5-8,TRBJ2-7,CASRRVGEQYF,TGTGCCAGCAGAAGGGTGGGCGAGCAGTACTTC
.,.,TRBV6-5,TRBJ1-4,CAQQGKLFF,TGTGCCCAGCAGGGAAAACTGTTTTTT
.,TRBD2,TRBV29-1,TRBJ2-7,CSVEAPSGRYEQYF,TGCAGCGTGGAGGCCCCTAGCGGGAGATACGAGCAGTACTTC
.,TRBD1,TRBV9,TRBJ1-2,CASSGRRGTGSYGYTF,TGTGCCAGCAGCGGGAGAAGGGGGACAGGTAGCTATGGCTACACCTTC
.,TRBD1,TRBV18,TRBJ1-5,CASSPRGQGGLSNQPQHF,TGTGCCAGCTCACCCCGGGGACAGGGAGGCCTAAGCAATCAGCCCCAGCATTTT